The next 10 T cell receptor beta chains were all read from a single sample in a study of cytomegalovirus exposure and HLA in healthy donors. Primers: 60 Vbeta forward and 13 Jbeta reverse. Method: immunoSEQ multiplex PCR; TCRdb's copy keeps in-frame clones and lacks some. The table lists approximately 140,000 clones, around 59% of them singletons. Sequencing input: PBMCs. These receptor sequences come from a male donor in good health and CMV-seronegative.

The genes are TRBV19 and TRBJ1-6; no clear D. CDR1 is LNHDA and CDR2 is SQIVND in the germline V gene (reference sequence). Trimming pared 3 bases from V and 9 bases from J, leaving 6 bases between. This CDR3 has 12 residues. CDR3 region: CASSIGGSPLHF. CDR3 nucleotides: TGTGCCAGTAGTATCGGAGGTTCACCCCTCCACTTT.

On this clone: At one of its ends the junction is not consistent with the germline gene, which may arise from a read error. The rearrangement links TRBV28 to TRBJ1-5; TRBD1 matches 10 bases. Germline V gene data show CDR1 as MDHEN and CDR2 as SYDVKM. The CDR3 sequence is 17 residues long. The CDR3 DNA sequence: TGTGCCAGCAGTTTATGGAGACGGGACAGGGGACATCAGCCCCAGCACTTT. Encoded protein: CASSLWRRDRGHQPQHF.

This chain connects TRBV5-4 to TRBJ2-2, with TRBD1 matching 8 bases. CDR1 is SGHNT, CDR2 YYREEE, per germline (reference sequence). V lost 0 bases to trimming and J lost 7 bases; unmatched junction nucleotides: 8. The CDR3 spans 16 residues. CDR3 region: CASSLGMTGDRGELFF. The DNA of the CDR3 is TGTGCCAGCAGCTTGGGAATGACAGGGGACCGCGGGGAGCTGTTTTTT.

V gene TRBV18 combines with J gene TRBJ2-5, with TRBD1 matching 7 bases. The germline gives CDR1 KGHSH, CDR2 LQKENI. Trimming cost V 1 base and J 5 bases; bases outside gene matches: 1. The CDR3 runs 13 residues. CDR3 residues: CASSPQGAETQYF. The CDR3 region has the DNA TGTGCCAGCTCACCACAGGGGGCCGAGACCCAGTACTTC.

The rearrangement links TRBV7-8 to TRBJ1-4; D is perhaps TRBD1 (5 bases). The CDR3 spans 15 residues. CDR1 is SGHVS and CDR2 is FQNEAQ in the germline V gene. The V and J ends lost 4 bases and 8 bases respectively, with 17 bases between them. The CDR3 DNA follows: TGTGCCAGCAGCTCGCGGGGCAGAGCATTAGAAAAACTGTTTTTT. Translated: CASSSRGRALEKLFF.

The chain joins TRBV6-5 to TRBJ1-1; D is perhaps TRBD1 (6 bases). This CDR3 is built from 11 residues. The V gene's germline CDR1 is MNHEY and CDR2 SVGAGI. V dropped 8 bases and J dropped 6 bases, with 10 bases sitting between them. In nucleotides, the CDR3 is TGTGCCAGCTCACAGGGTTCTGAAGCTTTCTTT. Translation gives CASSQGSEAFF.

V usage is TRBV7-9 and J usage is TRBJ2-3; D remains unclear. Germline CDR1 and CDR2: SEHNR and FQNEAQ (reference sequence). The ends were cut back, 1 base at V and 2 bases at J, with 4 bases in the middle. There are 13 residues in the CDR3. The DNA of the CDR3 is TGTGCCAGCAGCTTAGGAGTCACAGATACGCAGTATTTT. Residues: CASSLGVTDTQYF. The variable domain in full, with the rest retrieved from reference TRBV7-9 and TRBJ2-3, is DTGVSQNPRHKITKRGQNVTFRCDPISEHNRLYWYRQTLGQGPEFLTYFQNEAQLEKSRLLSDRFSAERPKGSFSTLEIQRTEQGDSAMYLCASSLGVTDTQYFGPGTRLTVL.

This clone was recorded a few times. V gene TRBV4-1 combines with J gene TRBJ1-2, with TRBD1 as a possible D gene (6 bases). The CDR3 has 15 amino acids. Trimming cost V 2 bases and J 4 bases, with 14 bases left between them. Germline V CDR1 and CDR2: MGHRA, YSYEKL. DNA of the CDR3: TGCGCCAGCAGCCAACAGGACAGAGAAACCTATGGCTACACCTTC. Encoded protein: CASSQQDRETYGYTF.

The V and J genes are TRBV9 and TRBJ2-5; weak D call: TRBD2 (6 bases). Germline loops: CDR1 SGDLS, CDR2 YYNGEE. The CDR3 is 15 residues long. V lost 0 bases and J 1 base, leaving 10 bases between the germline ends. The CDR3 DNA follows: TGTGCCAGCAGCGTAGCCCGGGACTTCCAAGAGACCCAGTACTTC. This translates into CASSVARDFQETQYF.

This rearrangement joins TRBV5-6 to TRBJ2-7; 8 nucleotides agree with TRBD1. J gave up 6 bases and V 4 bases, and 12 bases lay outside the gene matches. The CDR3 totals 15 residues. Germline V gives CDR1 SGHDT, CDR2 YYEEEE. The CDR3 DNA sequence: TGTGCCAGCAGCCCGACGACAGGGGTCTCTAGCGAGCAGTACTTC. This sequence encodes CASSPTTGVSSEQYF.